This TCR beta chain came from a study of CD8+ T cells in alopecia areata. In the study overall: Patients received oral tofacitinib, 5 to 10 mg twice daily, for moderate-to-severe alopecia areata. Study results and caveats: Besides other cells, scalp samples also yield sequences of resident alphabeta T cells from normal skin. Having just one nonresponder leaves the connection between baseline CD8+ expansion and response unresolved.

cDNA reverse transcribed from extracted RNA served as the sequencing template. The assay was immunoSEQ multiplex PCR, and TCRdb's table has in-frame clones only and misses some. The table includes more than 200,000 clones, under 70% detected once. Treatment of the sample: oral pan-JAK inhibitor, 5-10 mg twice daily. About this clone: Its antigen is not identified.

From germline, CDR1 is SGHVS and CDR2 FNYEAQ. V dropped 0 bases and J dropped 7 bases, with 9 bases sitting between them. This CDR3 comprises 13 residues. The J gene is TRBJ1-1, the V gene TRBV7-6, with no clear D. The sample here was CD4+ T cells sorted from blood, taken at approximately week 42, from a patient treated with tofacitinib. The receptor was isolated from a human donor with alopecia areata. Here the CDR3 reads CASSLARIFEAFF. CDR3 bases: TGTGCCAGCAGCTTAGCTCGTATATTTGAAGCTTTCTTT.